What follows describes a single T cell receptor beta chain. V lost 10 bases to trimming and J lost 5 bases, with 15 bases between them. Germline CDR1 LNHDA, CDR2 SQIVND (reference sequence). This CDR3 has 13 amino acids. TCR beta chains were sequenced at survey level with immunoSEQ. Profiled with immunoSEQ multiplex PCR; TCRdb holds only in-frame clones, not every one. The table shows around 54,000 clones, with about 92% occurring only once. The origin of this receptor is a man in his forties with rheumatoid arthritis. The chain recombines TRBV19 with TRBJ2-1; the D gene is possibly TRBD2 (6 bases). The sample comprised PBMCs. Here the CDR3 reads CATLQTSNNEQFF. For the CDR3, the DNA is TGTGCCACCCTACAGACTAGTAACAATGAGCAGTTCTTC.